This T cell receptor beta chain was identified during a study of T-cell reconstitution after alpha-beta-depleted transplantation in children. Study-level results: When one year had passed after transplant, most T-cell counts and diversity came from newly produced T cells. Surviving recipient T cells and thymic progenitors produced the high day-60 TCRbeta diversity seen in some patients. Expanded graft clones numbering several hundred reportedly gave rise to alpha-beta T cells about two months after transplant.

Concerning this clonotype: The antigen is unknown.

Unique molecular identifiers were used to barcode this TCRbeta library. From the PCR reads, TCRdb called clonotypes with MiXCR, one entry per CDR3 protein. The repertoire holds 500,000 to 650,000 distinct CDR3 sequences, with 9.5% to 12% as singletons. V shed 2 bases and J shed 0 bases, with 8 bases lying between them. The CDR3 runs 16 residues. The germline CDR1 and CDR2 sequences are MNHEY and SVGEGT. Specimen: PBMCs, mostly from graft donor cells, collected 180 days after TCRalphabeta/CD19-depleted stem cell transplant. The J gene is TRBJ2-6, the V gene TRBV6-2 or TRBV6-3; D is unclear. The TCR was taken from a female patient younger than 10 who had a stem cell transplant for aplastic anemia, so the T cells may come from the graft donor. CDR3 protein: CASSYPSSSGANVLTF. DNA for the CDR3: TGTGCCAGCAGTTACCCCAGTAGCTCTGGGGCCAACGTCCTGACTTTC.